This TCR beta chain was found in a study of CD8 T cells in Susac syndrome (dated by TCRdb to the late 2010s). In the study overall: Of the Susac syndrome patients who were sequenced, roughly 6 had clinically active disease and eight were in clinical remission. At blood withdrawal, Susac syndrome patients were therapy-naive, treated with corticosteroids (with IVIg additionally given to some), or treated with IVIg alone. The study used repertoire sequencing to test whether antigen drove CD8+ T cell activation and differentiation in Susac syndrome. The clonality of the CD8+ T cell repertoire was compared across about a dozen healthy donors, roughly 14 Susac syndrome patients and under 17 multiple sclerosis patients.

As for this clonotype: Its antigen is still unknown. Within one base of it there is no much larger clone, and no base qualities were kept.

Findings and caveats that apply to the study as a whole: Sixteen Susac-specific public clones were identified in the total CD8+ repertoire, and about 5 Susac-specific public clones were identified in the CD8+ TEMRA repertoire. Clonal expansion was seen in Susac syndrome CD8+ repertoires, peaking in CD8+ TEMRA cells and being greater in clinically active patients than in remitting ones. The number of individuals in the TCR sequencing and HLA analysis was recognized as being relatively small.

RNA was extracted using the RNeasy kit, and roughly 0.45 to 1 microgram was reverse transcribed with random hexamers. The immunoSEQ multiplex PCR assay, which covers 54 Vbeta and 13 Jbeta segments, was used to amplify TCR beta CDR3 regions. PCR amplification bias was corrected by using a synthetic template baseline for primer optimization and computational correction. In the authors' own workflow: Reads were assigned to V, D and J genes according to IMGT and analyzed in immunoSEQ Analyzer, with only productive sequences retained. Clonality was calculated as one minus the Shannon entropy normalized by log2 of the number of productive unique sequences. For each patient and control, public and private clones were evaluated among the 100 most prevalent clones. A clone was defined as Susac-specific if it was absent from the healthy and MS cohorts, from around 960 published viral clones and from other ImmuneACCESS disease sequences. The public sequencing data were trimmed at Q25 with fastp and processed into clonotypes with MiXCR by TCRdb, which kept only in-frame beta chains. Every CDR3 protein is listed once, alongside the most common genes and DNA of its rows. The V and J calls were not made by the authors but by TCRdb's processing. The sample table lists about 80,000 distinct CDR3 sequences, approximately 96% of them with a count of one. The ten top clones hold roughly 0.44% of the sample.

Peripheral blood CD8+ and CD4+ T cells from healthy donors, Susac syndrome patients and multiple sclerosis patients were profiled by high-throughput TCR beta sequencing. Recently defined diagnostic criteria for definite or probable disease were met by the Susac syndrome patients. Bulk CD8+ and CD4+ T cells were purified by magnetic negative isolation, while CD8+ TEMRA cells were enriched using FACS. Blood was collected in EDTA tubes and processed within 24 hours, with PBMCs isolated through density gradient centrifugation. PBMCs destined for TCR sequencing were cryopreserved in liquid nitrogen and later thawed in a 37 °C water bath. A purity of at least 90% was achieved for sorted or isolated CD4+, CD8+ and CD8+ TEMRA cells. Sequences SGHVS (CDR1) and FQNEAQ (CDR2) are obtained from the germline V gene. Trimming accounts for 5 bases at V and 2 bases at J, while the number of junction bases matched to no gene is 4. The CDR3 has 16 amino acids, counting the end cysteine and phenylalanine. The kept DNA is CDR3 alone, 48 bases in frame from the first base.

This TCR was sampled from a human donor with Susac syndrome. Sample: CD8+ T cells from PBMCs. The sequence joins TRBV7-8 to TRBJ2-1; 12 central bases correspond to TRBD2. The bases are TGTGCCAGCAGCCCGCGGACTAGCGGGACCTACAATGAGCAGTTCTTC. It translates to CASSPRTSGTYNEQFF.